This T cell receptor beta chain was sequenced in a study of T cells in Graves' hyperthyroidism and ophthalmopathy. The CDR3 has 15 residues. In germline, CDR1 is SGHTA, CDR2 FQGTGA. Trimming cost V 3 bases and J 0 bases, with 6 bases left between them. The TCR beta CDR3 regions underwent amplification using RNA transcripts as the source. Researchers ran a first-round RT-PCR on the TCR CDR3 using the HTBI primer set. TCRdb re-called the multiplex PCR reads through MiXCR, storing one row per CDR3 protein. The sample yields roughly 500,000 distinct CDR3 sequences, 40% to 55% seen once. General observations from the study: Through a model of 13 V-J features, ophthalmopathy was separated from stable hyperthyroidism. Researchers found most expanded thyroid clonotypes above 0.001 in blood as well.

This clonotype was counted ten times or more. Its antigen is not known. Investigators excluded patients with uncontrolled infection, other autoimmune disease, pregnancy or lactation. The chain couples TRBV7-3 to TRBJ2-6; no reliable D call. The sample was peripheral blood or thyroid tissue (not recorded which). The sequence was obtained from an adult woman with Graves' disease, either hyperthyroidism or ophthalmopathy (not recorded which). The DNA of the CDR3 is TGTGCCAGCAGCTTCACTTACTCTGGGGCCAACGTCCTGACTTTC. Translated: CASSFTYSGANVLTF.